The present T cell receptor beta chain was sequenced within a study of identifying expanded T cells in peripheral blood. During the collection period, no donor immune events like infections were recorded. V was trimmed by 1 base and J by 7 bases, leaving 8 bases between them. CDR1 is MGHRA and CDR2 is YSYEKL in the germline V gene. The CDR3 totals 13 residues. The protocol was immunoSEQ multiplex PCR, while the TCRdb copy is restricted to in-frame clones and leaves out a portion. The sample gives 70,000 to 95,000 clones, roughly 90% of which show up once; roughly 7% is in the top ten. This chain connects TRBV4-1 to TRBJ2-1, with D possibly called TRBD1 or TRBD2 (5 bases each). The sample comprised blood. This TCR came from a person aged 18 to 69 in good health. The DNA of the CDR3 is TGCGCCAGCAGCCAAGTTTGGGGGAATGAGCAGTTCTTC. This codes for CASSQVWGNEQFF.